One sample yielded the 26 T cell receptor beta chains listed below, sequenced in a study of control samples from healthy donors and cancer patients. Assay used: immunoSEQ multiplex PCR; TCRdb lists only in-frame clones, some missing. Altogether 90,000 to 150,000 clones are present, approximately 88% being singletons, with the ten largest covering less than 3.5%. Sequencing was carried out using blood. The receptors originated from a middle-aged man in good health.

The chain employs TRBV11-2 and TRBJ2-7; D gene uncertain. The V end was cut by 5 bases, the J end by 6 bases, with 14 bases between. The CDR3 spans 13 residues. Germline CDR1 reads SGHAT; CDR2 reads FQNNGV. CDR3 sequence: CASSQDHGREQYF. CDR3 nucleotide sequence: TGTGCCAGCAGCCAGGACCATGGCCGCGAGCAGTACTTC.

This chain links TRBV30 with TRBJ1-3, with D possibly TRBD1 on 6 matching bases. This CDR3 contains 14 residues. Trimming took 0 bases from V and 3 from J, leaving 9 bases between them. Germline values: CDR1 GTSNPN, CDR2 SVGIG (reference sequence). CDR3 bases: TGTGCCTGGAGTGTCTGGACAGATGGAAACACCATATATTTT. Protein product: CAWSVWTDGNTIYF.

This chain uses TRBV30 with TRBJ2-5; 11 nucleotides agree with TRBD1. CDR1 and CDR2 (germline): GTSNPN, SVGIG (reference sequence). V trimming: 2 bases; J trimming: 3 bases; junction bases outside the gene matches: 5. This CDR3 spans 15 amino acids. The CDR3, as DNA: TGTGCCTGGAGTTTGGGACAGGGGGTTAAAGAGACCCAGTACTTC. This sequence encodes CAWSLGQGVKETQYF.

This clone has just one count. The chain couples TRBV7-8 to TRBJ1-5, with D hard to call. The CDR3 has 13 residues. The V end was cut by 0 bases, the J end by 7 bases, with 7 bases between. The germline V gene encodes CDR1 SGHVS and CDR2 FQNEAQ. The CDR3 protein is CASSLAGEQPQHF. CDR3 nucleotide sequence: TGTGCCAGCAGCTTAGCTGGGGAACAGCCCCAGCATTTT. The variable domain in full, completed from reference TRBV7-8 and TRBJ1-5, reads GAGVSQSPRYKVAKRGQDVALRCDPISGHVSLFWYQQALGQGPEFLTYFQNEAQLDKSGLPSDRFFAERPEGSVSTLKIQRTQQEDSAVYLCASSLAGEQPQHFGDGTRLSIL.

The rearrangement joins TRBV5-1 to TRBJ2-7; TRBD2 is a possible D gene (5 bases). The CDR3 contains 12 residues. V was pared by 0 bases and J by 6 bases, with 7 bases between. CDR1 SGHRS and CDR2 YFSETQ come from the germline V gene. In DNA, the CDR3 is TGCGCCAGCAGCTTGGCCGGAGGCGAGCAGTACTTC. Translated, it gives CASSLAGGEQYF.

This clone was observed a single time. The rearrangement uses TRBV6-1 and TRBJ2-7, with D possibly TRBD1 on 6 matching bases. This CDR3 is 13 amino acids long. The V gene's germline CDR1 is MNHNS and CDR2 SASEGT. Trimming stripped 1 base from V and 3 bases from J, with 7 bases between. In DNA form, the CDR3 reads TGTGCCAGCAGTGAAGAACAGGGCTACGAGCAGTACTTC. Its translation: CASSEEQGYEQYF.

The chain recombines TRBV20-1 with TRBJ1-2; TRBD1 is a possible D gene (5 bases). Germline lookup yields CDR1 DFQATT and CDR2 SNEGSKA (reference sequence). The CDR3 is made up of 13 amino acids. Trimming took 3 bases from V and 3 from J, leaving 11 bases between them. This chain's CDR3 is CSASRGNDYGYTF. CDR3 nucleotide sequence: TGCAGTGCTAGTCGGGGGAACGACTATGGCTACACCTTC.

The chain is built from TRBV11-3 and TRBJ1-2; 9 bases are a match to TRBD1. This CDR3 has 15 residues. J lost 3 bases, V lost 4 bases, and 6 bases had no gene match. Germline V lookup: CDR1 SGHNT, CDR2 YENEEA. This CDR3 is CASSSGDRDHYGYTF. The CDR3 coding sequence is TGTGCCAGCAGCTCCGGGGACAGGGATCACTATGGCTACACCTTC.

The rearrangement joins TRBV12-3 or TRBV12-4 to TRBJ2-7; no clear D gene. V lost 3 bases to trimming and J lost 5 bases, with 5 bases between them. CDR3 length: 11 residues. The CDR3 protein is CASSLAHEQYF. CDR3 in DNA: TGTGCCAGCAGTTTGGCCCACGAGCAGTACTTC.

The chain recombines TRBV29-1 with TRBJ2-7; 13 bases are shared with TRBD2. From germline, CDR1 is SQVTM and CDR2 ANQGSEA. J gave up 6 bases and V 2 bases, and 4 bases lay outside the gene matches. The CDR3 is 14 amino acids. CDR3 coding DNA: TGCAGCGTTGAAAAACTAGCGGGGGGGGTCGAGCAGTACTTC. This sequence encodes CSVEKLAGGVEQYF.

The chain links TRBV27 to TRBJ2-1; D unclear. CDR3 length: 14 residues. The V gene's germline CDR1 is MNHEY and CDR2 SMNVEV (reference sequence). The V end was cut by 11 bases, the J end by 0 bases, with 14 bases between. Here the CDR3 reads CAPFPVLSYNEQFF. In DNA form, the CDR3 reads TGTGCCCCCTTCCCAGTCCTCTCCTACAATGAGCAGTTCTTC.

The rearrangement uses TRBV28 and TRBJ1-1; D gene ambiguous. This CDR3 spans 13 amino acids. CDR1 MDHEN and CDR2 SYDVKM come from the germline V gene. V was clipped by 7 bases and J by 1 base, with 10 bases between them. The CDR3 is CASTSSKNTEAFF. The CDR3 nucleotides are TGTGCCAGCACTTCGAGCAAGAACACTGAAGCTTTCTTT.

The chain joins TRBV18 to TRBJ2-7; D might be TRBD1 (6 bases). V was clipped by 3 bases and J by 7 bases, with 16 bases between them. The CDR3 consists of 14 residues. The germline V gene has CDR1 KGHSH and CDR2 LQKENI. The DNA for the CDR3 is TGTGCCAGCTCACCCAAGACAGGCATCAGGGAGCAGTACTTC. Encoded protein: CASSPKTGIREQYF.

This chain uses TRBV19 with TRBJ1-2; the D is unclear. The CDR3 sequence is 13 residues long. Per the germline V gene, CDR1 is LNHDA and CDR2 is SQIVND (reference sequence). Trimming took 7 bases from V and 3 from J, leaving 12 bases between them. The CDR3 bases are TGTGCCAGTAACGCAGAAAGCCACTATGGCTACACCTTC. It is translated as CASNAESHYGYTF. Together with reference TRBV19 and TRBJ1-2, the CDR3 gives the full variable domain: DGGITQSPKYLFRKEGQNVTLSCEQNLNHDAMYWYRQDPGQGLRLIYYSQIVNDFQKGDIAEGYSVSREKKESFPLTVTSAQKNPTAFYLCASNAESHYGYTFGSGTRLTVV.

The genes are TRBV5-5 and TRBJ1-2; 9 bases map to TRBD1. Germline values: CDR1 SGHKS, CDR2 YYEKEE (reference sequence). With 1 base clipped from V and 1 base from J, the junction kept 8 bases outside the gene matches. This CDR3 spans 17 amino acids. The CDR3: CASSLFVSGQGNYGYTF. CDR3 DNA sequence: TGTGCCAGCAGCTTGTTCGTCTCGGGACAGGGTAACTATGGCTACACCTTC.

V is TRBV18 and J is TRBJ1-5; 9 nucleotides align to TRBD1. The CDR3 is made up of 16 amino acids. Germline CDR1 is KGHSH and CDR2 is LQKENI. The junction had 4 bases not matched to a gene; V was cut back by 4 bases and J by 0 bases. CDR3 region: CASSLATGGSNQPQHF. CDR3 coding DNA: TGTGCCAGCTCACTTGCGACAGGGGGTAGCAATCAGCCCCAGCATTTT.

The genes are TRBV5-1 and TRBJ1-1; tentatively, D is TRBD1 (5 bases). V was trimmed by 4 bases and J by 0 bases, leaving 10 bases between them. There are 14 residues in the CDR3. The germline CDR1 and CDR2 sequences are SGHRS and YFSETQ. The chain's CDR3 is CASSLRGMNTEAFF. CDR3 nucleotide sequence: TGCGCCAGCAGCCTCCGGGGGATGAACACTGAAGCTTTCTTT.

This chain uses TRBV2 with TRBJ2-2; no definite D call. The V gene's germline CDR1 is SNHLY and CDR2 FYNNEI. The CDR3 extends over 10 amino acids. The ends were cut back, 6 bases at V and 6 bases at J, with 2 bases in the middle. DNA of the CDR3: TGTGCCAGCAGCTCCGGGGAGCTGTTTTTT. This sequence encodes CASSSGELFF.

The chain links TRBV18 to TRBJ1-4; D unresolved. The CDR3 totals 15 residues. In germline, CDR1 is KGHSH, CDR2 LQKENI. Trimming pared 1 base from V and 7 bases from J, leaving 13 bases between. Written as DNA, the CDR3 is TGTGCCAGCTCACCACTTGGGGTAGAAGCTGAAAAACTGTTTTTT. Translation: CASSPLGVEAEKLFF.

The J gene is TRBJ2-7, the V gene TRBV6-5; possibly TRBD2 for D (5 bases). The CDR3 is made up of 15 amino acids. V was trimmed by 6 bases and J by 2 bases, leaving 17 bases between them. The germline gives CDR1 MNHEY, CDR2 SVGAGI. DNA of the CDR3: TGTGCCAGCAGGCCTTTCGAGGGCCCGACCTACGAGCAGTACTTC. This gives the protein CASRPFEGPTYEQYF.

The rearrangement joins TRBV12-3 or TRBV12-4 to TRBJ2-5; D is perhaps TRBD2 (6 bases). The CDR3 runs to 13 residues. Trimming cost V 3 bases and J 3 bases, with 8 bases left between them. CDR3 nucleotide sequence: TGTGCCAGCAGTTTGGGCGGGGAAGAGACCCAGTACTTC. Protein: CASSLGGEETQYF.

The rearrangement joins TRBV4-1 to TRBJ2-2, with 11 bases that match TRBD2. Germline CDR1 is MGHRA and CDR2 is YSYEKL. With 3 bases clipped from V and 2 bases from J, the junction kept 5 bases outside the gene matches. This CDR3 spans 17 amino acids. In DNA form, the CDR3 reads TGCGCCAGCAGCCACCTAACTAGCGGGGGCAACACCGGGGAGCTGTTTTTT. Translated, it gives CASSHLTSGGNTGELFF.

This clone was recorded a few times. The CDR3 DNA reads TGTGCCAGCAGCCTTAGGGGCAGGGGACCCTACAATGAGCAGTTCTTC. It translates to CASSLRGRGPYNEQFF. This rearrangement joins TRBV3-1 (or the pseudogene TRBV3-2) to TRBJ2-1; D possibly corresponds to TRBD1 (6 bases). With 4 bases removed from V and 2 bases from J, the gap between germline ends came to 15 bases. The germline V gene has CDR1 LGHDT and CDR2 YNNKEL (reference sequence). The CDR3 has 16 amino acids.

The chain couples TRBV7-2 to TRBJ2-5, with a tentative D call TRBD1 (5 bases). With 2 bases removed from V and 4 bases from J, the gap between germline ends came to 14 bases. The germline gives CDR1 SGHTA, CDR2 FQGNSA. The length of the CDR3 is 15 residues. CDR3 bases: TGTGCCAGCAGCTTAAGCGTGGGGCAGAGAGAGACCCAGTACTTC. This encodes CASSLSVGQRETQYF.

The chain combines TRBV7-2 with TRBJ1-6, with no clear D. CDR1 is SGHTA, CDR2 FQGNSA, per germline. Trimming cost V 1 base and J 1 base, with 2 bases left between them. The CDR3 contains 14 residues. Here the CDR3 DNA reads TGTGCCAGCAGCTTAGGGTCCTATAATTCACCCCTCCACTTT. The encoded protein is CASSLGSYNSPLHF.

The chain joins TRBV6-5 to TRBJ1-2, with TRBD1 matching 9 bases. After removal of 0 bases from V and 4 bases from J, the junction contained 6 bases not matched to a gene. Germline CDR1 is MNHEY and CDR2 is SVGAGI. The CDR3 runs 16 residues. The CDR3 DNA reads TGTGCCAGCAGTTACTCTATTACAGGGGGCGGCTATGGCTACACCTTC. Its protein product is CASSYSITGGGYGYTF.